This T cell receptor (beta chain) appears in the sequencing data of a study of blood T cell repertoires in COVID-19. The overall study: COVID-19 samples collected from the United States, Italy and Spain covered acute and convalescent phases. Sources were T cells, B-cell-depleted T cells, or PBMCs; the material itself was cDNA or gDNA.

In the original workflow: From reference gene primer amplification, estimates of nucleated cell counts were derived. Sequenced by immunoSEQ multiplex PCR; TCRdb stores in-frame clones only, minus some. D and trimming come from the DNA, and the V and J calls and clone size come from that table. The table includes tens of thousands of clones, about 87% detected once. CDR1 is KGHSH, CDR2 LQKENI, per germline. The CDR3 spans 13 residues. V lost 2 bases and J lost 12; bases outside the gene matches: 5. This sequence joins TRBV18 and TRBJ2-7, with 12 nucleotides matching TRBD1. The source material was peripheral blood. The sequence derives from a human donor in a cohort sampled during active COVID-19. The CDR3 DNA reads TGTGCCAGCTCACCAGCTGGGACAGGGGGCTCGTACTTC. Amino acid sequence: CASSPAGTGGSYF.